This TCR beta chain was recovered during a study of PD-L1 blockade in urothelial cancer. The study's findings and limits: Enhanced expansion of tumor-associated blood clones at 3 weeks characterized durable-benefit patients.

The CDR3 totals 16 residues. J gave up 1 base and V 5 bases, and 8 bases lay outside the gene matches. CDR1 and CDR2 (germline): MGHRA, YSYEKL. Regarding this clone: Its specificity is not known.

Data came from immunoSEQ multiplex PCR; TCRdb stores just in-frame clones and leaves some out. The repertoire holds about 21,000 clones, around 91% seen once, with 15% to 20% in the top ten. The chain carries TRBV4-1 and TRBJ2-7; 10 nucleotides agree with TRBD2. This TCR derives from a woman aged 55-69 years with urothelial cancer. Specimen: PBMCs, collected around atezolizumab (anti-PD-L1) treatment. The CDR3 reads CASSFTSGAKSYEQYF. The CDR3 nucleotides are TGCGCCAGCAGCTTTACTAGCGGGGCTAAATCCTACGAGCAGTACTTC.